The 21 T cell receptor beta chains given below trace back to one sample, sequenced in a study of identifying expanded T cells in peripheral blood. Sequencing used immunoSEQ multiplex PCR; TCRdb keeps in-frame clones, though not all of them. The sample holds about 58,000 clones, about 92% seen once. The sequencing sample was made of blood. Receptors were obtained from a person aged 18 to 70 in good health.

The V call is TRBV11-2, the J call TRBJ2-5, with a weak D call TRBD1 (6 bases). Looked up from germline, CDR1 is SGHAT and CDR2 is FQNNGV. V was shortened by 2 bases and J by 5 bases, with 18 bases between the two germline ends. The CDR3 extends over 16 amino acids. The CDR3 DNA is TGTGCCAGCAGCTTACCAGGGGCCTGGGGATTTGAGACCCAGTACTTC. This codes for CASSLPGAWGFETQYF. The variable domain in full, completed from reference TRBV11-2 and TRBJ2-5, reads EAGVAQSPRYKIIEKRQSVAFWCNPISGHATLYWYQQILGQGPKLLIQFQNNGVVDDSQLPKDRFSAERLKGVDSTLKIQPAKLEDSAVYLCASSLPGAWGFETQYFGPGTRLLVL.

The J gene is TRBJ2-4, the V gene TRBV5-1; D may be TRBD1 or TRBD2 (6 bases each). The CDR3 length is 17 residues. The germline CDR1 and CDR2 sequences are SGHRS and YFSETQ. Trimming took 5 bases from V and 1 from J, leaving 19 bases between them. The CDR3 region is CASRPGLGGLAKNIQYF. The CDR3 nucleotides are TGCGCCAGCAGGCCCGGGTTGGGGGGCTTGGCCAAAAACATTCAGTACTTC.

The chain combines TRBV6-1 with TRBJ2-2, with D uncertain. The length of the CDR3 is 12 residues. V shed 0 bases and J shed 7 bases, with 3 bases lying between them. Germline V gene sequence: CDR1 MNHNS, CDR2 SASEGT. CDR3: CASSEAVGELFF. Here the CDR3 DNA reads TGTGCCAGCAGTGAAGCCGTCGGGGAGCTGTTTTTT.

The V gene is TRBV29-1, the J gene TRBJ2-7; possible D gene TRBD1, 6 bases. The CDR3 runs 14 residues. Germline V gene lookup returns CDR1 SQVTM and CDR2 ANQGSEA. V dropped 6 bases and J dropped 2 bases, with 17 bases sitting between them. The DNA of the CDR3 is TGCAGCGTAGAAACCGGGACATACCCCTACGAGCAGTACTTC. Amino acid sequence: CSVETGTYPYEQYF.

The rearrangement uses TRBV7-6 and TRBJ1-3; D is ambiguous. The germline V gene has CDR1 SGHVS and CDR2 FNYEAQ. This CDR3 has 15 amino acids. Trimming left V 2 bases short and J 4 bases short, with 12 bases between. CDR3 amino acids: CASSLTDTRGNTIYF. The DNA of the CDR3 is TGTGCCAGCAGCTTAACAGATACCCGGGGAAACACCATATATTTT. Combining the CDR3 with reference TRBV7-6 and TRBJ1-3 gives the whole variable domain GAGVSQSPRYKVTKRGQDVALRCDPISGHVSLYWYRQALGQGPEFLTYFNYEAQQDKSGLPNDRFSAERPEGSISTLTIQRTEQRDSAMYRCASSLTDTRGNTIYFGEGSWLTVV.

Written as DNA, the CDR3 is TGTGCCAGCAGCTTAGATCTAAAGCAGGGAATCGAGCAGTACTTC. It is translated as CASSLDLKQGIEQYF. The chain employs TRBV11-2 and TRBJ2-7; a possible D gene is TRBD1 (5 bases). The CDR3 is 15 amino acids. V shed 0 bases and J shed 6 bases, with 15 bases lying between them. Germline V lookup: CDR1 SGHAT, CDR2 FQNNGV.

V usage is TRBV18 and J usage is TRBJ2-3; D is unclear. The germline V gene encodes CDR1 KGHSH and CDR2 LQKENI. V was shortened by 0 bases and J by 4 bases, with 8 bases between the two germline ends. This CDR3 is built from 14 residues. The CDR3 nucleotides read TGTGCCAGCTCACCACCGACTTCTCCAGATACGCAGTATTTT. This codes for CASSPPTSPDTQYF. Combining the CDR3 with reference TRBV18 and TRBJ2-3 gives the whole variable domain NAGVMQNPRHLVRRRGQEARLRCSPMKGHSHVYWYRQLPEEGLKFMVYLQKENIIDESGMPKERFSAEFPKEGPSILRIQQVVRGDSAAYFCASSPPTSPDTQYFGPGTRLTVL.

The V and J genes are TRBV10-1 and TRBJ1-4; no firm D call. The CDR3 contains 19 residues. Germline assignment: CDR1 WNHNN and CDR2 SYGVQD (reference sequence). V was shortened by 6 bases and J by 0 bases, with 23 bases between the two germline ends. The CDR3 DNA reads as TGCGCCAGCAGCAAGAAGTCCGCGGACTCAATAACAACTAATGAAAAACTGTTTTTT. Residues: CASSKKSADSITTNEKLFF.

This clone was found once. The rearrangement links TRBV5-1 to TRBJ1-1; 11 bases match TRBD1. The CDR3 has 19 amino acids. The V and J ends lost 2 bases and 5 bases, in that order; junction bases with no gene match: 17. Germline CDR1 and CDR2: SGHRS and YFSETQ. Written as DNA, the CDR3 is TGCGCCAGCAGCTTTAAAGGACCGGGACAGGGGGGATCGGGAACTGAAGCTTTCTTT. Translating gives CASSFKGPGQGGSGTEAFF.

The CDR3 is CASSPTPNSNQPQHF. CDR3 DNA sequence: TGTGCCAGCAGCCCAACCCCAAATAGCAATCAGCCCCAGCATTTT. The V call is TRBV9, the J call TRBJ1-5; unclear D gene. Germline V gene lookup returns CDR1 SGDLS and CDR2 YYNGEE. The CDR3 is 15 amino acids. Trimming stripped 4 bases from V and 0 bases from J, with 11 bases between.

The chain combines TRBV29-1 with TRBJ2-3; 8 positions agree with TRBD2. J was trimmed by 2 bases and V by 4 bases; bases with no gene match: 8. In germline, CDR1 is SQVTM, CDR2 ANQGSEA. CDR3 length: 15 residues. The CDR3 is CSVGRGGDPTDTQYF. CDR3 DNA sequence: TGCAGCGTTGGACGGGGGGGGGATCCCACAGATACGCAGTATTTT.

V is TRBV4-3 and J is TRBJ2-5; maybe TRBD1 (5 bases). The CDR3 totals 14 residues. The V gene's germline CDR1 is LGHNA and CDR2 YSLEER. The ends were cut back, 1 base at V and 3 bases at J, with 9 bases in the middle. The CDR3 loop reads CASSQGTNEETQYF. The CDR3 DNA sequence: TGCGCCAGCAGCCAAGGGACAAACGAAGAGACCCAGTACTTC.

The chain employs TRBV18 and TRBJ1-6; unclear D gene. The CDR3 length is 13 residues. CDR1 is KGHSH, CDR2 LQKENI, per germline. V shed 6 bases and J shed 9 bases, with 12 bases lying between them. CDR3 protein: CASSTDGSSPLHF. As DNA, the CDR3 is TGTGCCAGCTCCACGGACGGGAGTTCACCCCTCCACTTT.

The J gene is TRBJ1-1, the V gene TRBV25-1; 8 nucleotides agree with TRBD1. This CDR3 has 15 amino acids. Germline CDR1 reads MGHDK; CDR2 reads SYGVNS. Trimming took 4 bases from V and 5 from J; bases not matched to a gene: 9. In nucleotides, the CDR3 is TGTGCCAGCAGTGCTAATACAGGGGGTGGGACTGAAGCTTTCTTT. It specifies CASSANTGGGTEAFF.

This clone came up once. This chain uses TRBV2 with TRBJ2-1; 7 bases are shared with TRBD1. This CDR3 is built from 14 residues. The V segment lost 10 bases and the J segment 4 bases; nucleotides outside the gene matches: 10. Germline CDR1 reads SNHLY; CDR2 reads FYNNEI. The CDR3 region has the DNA TGTGCCACCAGACCGGGACAGTCTTACAATGAGCAGTTCTTC. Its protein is CATRPGQSYNEQFF.

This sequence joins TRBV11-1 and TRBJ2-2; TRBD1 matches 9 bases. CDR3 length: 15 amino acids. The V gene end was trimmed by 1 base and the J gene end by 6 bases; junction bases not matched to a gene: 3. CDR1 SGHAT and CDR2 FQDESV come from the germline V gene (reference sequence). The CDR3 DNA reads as TGTGCCAGCAGCTTAGTCGGGACAGGGTCCGGGGAGCTGTTTTTT. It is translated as CASSLVGTGSGELFF.

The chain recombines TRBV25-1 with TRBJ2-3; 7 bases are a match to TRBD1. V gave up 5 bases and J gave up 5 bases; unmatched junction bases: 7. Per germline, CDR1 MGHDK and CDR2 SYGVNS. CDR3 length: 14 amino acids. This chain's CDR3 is CASSRQGWGDTQYF. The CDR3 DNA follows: TGTGCCAGCAGTAGACAGGGATGGGGAGATACGCAGTATTTT.

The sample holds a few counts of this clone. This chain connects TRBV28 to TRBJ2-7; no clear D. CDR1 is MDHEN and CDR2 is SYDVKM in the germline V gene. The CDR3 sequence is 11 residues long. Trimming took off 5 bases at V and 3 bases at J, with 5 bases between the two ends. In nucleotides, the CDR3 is TGTGCCAGCAGTAACTTCTACGAGCAGTACTTC. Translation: CASSNFYEQYF.

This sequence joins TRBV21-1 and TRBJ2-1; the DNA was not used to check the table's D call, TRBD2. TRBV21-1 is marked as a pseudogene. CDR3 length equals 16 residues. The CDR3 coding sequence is TGTGCCAGCAGCAAAGTCGGGTCTATTTACTACAATGAGCAGTTCTTC. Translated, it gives CASSKVGSIYYNEQFF.

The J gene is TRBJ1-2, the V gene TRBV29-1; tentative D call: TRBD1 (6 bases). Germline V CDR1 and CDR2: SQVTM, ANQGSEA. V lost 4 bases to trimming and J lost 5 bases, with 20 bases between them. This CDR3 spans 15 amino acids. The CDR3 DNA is TGCAGCGTTGGGGGGCAGTCACCGGGAGGGTATGGCTACACCTTC. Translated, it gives CSVGGQSPGGYGYTF.

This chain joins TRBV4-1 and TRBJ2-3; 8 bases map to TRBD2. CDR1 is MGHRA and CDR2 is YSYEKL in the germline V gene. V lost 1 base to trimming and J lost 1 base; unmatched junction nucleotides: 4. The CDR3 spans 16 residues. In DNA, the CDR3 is TGCGCCAGCAGCCAAGGAGCGGGGGTCCGCACAGATACGCAGTATTTT. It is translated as CASSQGAGVRTDTQYF.